This T cell receptor beta chain was captured by sequencing in a study of T cell repertoires in cytomegalovirus infection. Across the whole study: Public TCR beta signature analysis indicated the presence of both CMV infection and matching HLA type.

This clonotype has a count of ten or more. The target antigen is unknown. This CDR3 is built from 14 residues. The V and J ends lost 5 bases and 1 base respectively, with 11 bases between them. CDR1 SGHVS and CDR2 FQNEAQ come from the germline V gene. Study-wide findings and caveats: HLA-C-restricted CMV clonotypes gave the most frequent clonotype in two of eight donors. The study identified carriers of CMV plus the relevant HLA from cumulative public TCR beta family frequency.

TCRdb reprocessed the reads with MiXCR, giving one entry per CDR3 protein. The repertoire consists of over 150,000 distinct CDR3 sequences, with approximately 14% occurring once and the leading ten covering roughly 27%. The source is a human donor in good health (CMV status not recorded). Some clones in this sample may be carry-over from other donors' samples. Specimen: PBMCs. This chain connects TRBV7-8 to TRBJ1-1; D is unclear. Here the CDR3 reads CASSPRGTNTEAFF. In DNA, the CDR3 is TGTGCCAGCAGCCCCCGGGGTACGAACACTGAAGCTTTCTTT.